A single sample is the source of the 6 T cell receptor beta chains below, sequenced in a study of cytomegalovirus exposure and HLA in healthy donors. With 60 Vbeta and 13 Jbeta primers, the PCR was carried out. Produced via immunoSEQ multiplex PCR; TCRdb's table is partial and in-frame only. The data hold about 180,000 clones, with roughly 79% observed a single time. The sequencing input was PBMCs. The origin of the receptors is a woman under 30 in good health and CMV-seropositive.

This chain connects TRBV4-1 to TRBJ2-2, with D possibly matching TRBD1 (5 bases). This CDR3 has 16 amino acids. Germline V gives CDR1 MGHRA, CDR2 YSYEKL. The germline V and J ends were trimmed by 1 base and 2 bases, with 11 bases remaining between them. The CDR3 region is CASSQVGRVNTGELFF. CDR3 in DNA: TGCGCCAGCAGCCAAGTTGGCAGGGTCAACACCGGGGAGCTGTTTTTT.

The rearrangement joins TRBV29-1 to TRBJ2-7, with a tentative D call TRBD1 (6 bases). Germline V gene lookup returns CDR1 SQVTM and CDR2 ANQGSEA. The CDR3 runs to 19 residues. V was pared by 5 bases and J by 6 bases, with 35 bases between. CDR3: CSVMAIHNTIQGFVGEQYF. CDR3 coding DNA: TGCAGCGTTATGGCCATCCACAACACAATACAGGGTTTTGTCGGCGAGCAGTACTTC.

The chain uses TRBV4-3 and TRBJ2-3; 9 bases fit TRBD2. The V gene end was trimmed by 1 base and the J gene end by 2 bases; junction bases not matched to a gene: 4. Germline V gene lookup returns CDR1 LGHNA and CDR2 YSLEER. The CDR3 is made up of 16 amino acids. CDR3 DNA sequence: TGCGCCAGCAGCCAAGGAACTAGCGGGTTCACAGATACGCAGTATTTT. This gives the protein CASSQGTSGFTDTQYF.

This chain uses TRBV9 with TRBJ1-3; TRBD1 matches at 8 bases. The CDR3 has 15 residues. CDR1 and CDR2 (germline): SGDLS, YYNGEE. V lost 3 bases, J lost 4 bases, and 6 bases stayed unmatched. CDR3 in amino acids: CASSGVTGAGNTIYF. The CDR3 DNA sequence: TGTGCCAGCAGCGGTGTGACAGGGGCGGGAAACACCATATATTTT.

This chain connects TRBV4-1 to TRBJ1-5; 9 nucleotides agree with TRBD1. The J segment lost 6 bases and the V segment lost 2 bases, leaving 8 bases of the junction unmatched. Germline values: CDR1 MGHRA, CDR2 YSYEKL. The CDR3 is 16 amino acids. The CDR3 loop is CASSQPTGGSSQPQHF. CDR3 bases: TGCGCCAGCAGCCAACCGACAGGGGGATCGAGTCAGCCCCAGCATTTT.

This rearrangement joins TRBV5-4 to TRBJ1-3; a possible D gene is TRBD1 (5 bases). Trimming shortened V by 1 base and J by 0 bases, and 17 bases separated the two germline ends. Germline CDR1 SGHNT, CDR2 YYREEE (reference sequence). The CDR3 runs 18 residues. This CDR3 is CASSLPGGTEYSGNTIYF. CDR3 in DNA: TGTGCCAGCAGCTTGCCGGGGGGGACGGAGTACTCTGGAAACACCATATATTTT.